Within the sample, the clone carrying this TCR beta chain is medium-sized. At one boundary the junction diverges from the germline segment, which might be a read error. No treatment had been given to any patient before thyroid surgery. The sample belongs to a study of metastatic and nonmetastatic thyroid tumors. TCRdb re-clonotyped the PCR reads via MiXCR. This table holds tens of thousands of clones, 22% found once. From germline, CDR1 is PRHDT and CDR2 FYEKMQ (reference sequence). The length of the CDR3 is 9 residues. The sequence was obtained from a male donor with papillary thyroid cancer or a benign thyroid nodule (not recorded which). Some clones in this sample may be carry-over from other donors' samples. This chain links TRBV13 with TRBJ1-2; 7 bases are a match to TRBD1. Material: blood. The CDR3 sequence: CASSFRQGF. CDR3 sequence (DNA): TGTGCCAGCAGCTTTCGACAGGGCTTC.